These T cell receptor beta chains were read from a single sample in a study of T-cell memory formation after mild COVID-19. MiXCR was run by TCRdb on the 5' RACE reads, yielding one entry per CDR3 protein. The data contain tens of thousands of distinct CDR3 sequences, 10% to 15% of them singletons. The sequenced sample consisted of PBMCs or a T cell subset sorted from them (not recorded which). All receptors come from an adult woman who had mild COVID-19 (a few samples of this study predate the infection). Cell type and time point are not known. The CDR3 runs from the conserved cysteine through the conserved F or W. A D gene is named only where the DNA matches it firmly. Only part of the rows carry a size: once, few, many, or a class if the clone is expanded.

abundance	v_gene	j_gene	d_gene	CDR3aa	CDR3nt
few	TRBV29-1	TRBJ2-7	NA	CSVVPMTAAYEQYF	TGCAGCGTTGTTCCTATGACGGCCGCGTACGAGCAGTACTTC
NA	TRBV19	TRBJ2-3	NA	CASREGNTDTQYF	TGTGCCAGTAGAGAGGGAAACACAGATACGCAGTATTTT
NA	TRBV2	TRBJ1-6	TRBD1	CASRPRGREDNSPLHF	TGTGCCAGCAGGCCCAGGGGGCGCGAGGATAATTCACCCCTCCACTTT
NA	TRBV7-8	TRBJ2-7	NA	CASSLTVNSYEQYF	TGTGCCAGCAGCTTGACAGTAAACTCCTACGAGCAGTACTTC
NA	TRBV15	TRBJ2-3	NA	CATRDSTDTQYF	TGTGCCACCAGGGATAGCACAGATACGCAGTATTTT
NA	TRBV14	TRBJ1-2	NA	CASSQDLGDYGYTF	TGTGCCAGCAGCCAAGATCTCGGGGACTATGGCTACACCTTC
NA	TRBV6-5	TRBJ1-1	NA	CASSSLGGMNTEAFF	TGTGCCAGCAGTTCCCTGGGAGGTATGAACACTGAAGCTTTCTTT
NA	TRBV11-2	TRBJ2-7	TRBD2	CASSFSGRAYEQYF	TGTGCCAGCAGTTTTAGCGGGAGGGCCTACGAGCAGTACTTC
few	TRBV7-9	TRBJ2-1	TRBD1	CASSSGTGDHYNEQFF	TGTGCCAGCAGCTCCGGGACAGGGGACCACTACAATGAGCAGTTCTTC
few	TRBV5-5	TRBJ1-3	NA	CASSLSGGAGNTIYF	TGTGCCAGCAGCTTGAGCGGGGGAGCTGGAAACACCATATATTTT
few	TRBV13	TRBJ2-7	NA	CASSLGGGVAYEQYF	TGTGCCAGCAGCTTAGGAGGCGGGGTGGCCTACGAGCAGTACTTC
NA	TRBV6-2/TRBV6-3	TRBJ2-7	NA	CASRPSVYEQYF	TGTGCCAGCAGGCCCAGCGTCTACGAGCAGTACTTC
NA	TRBV7-6	TRBJ2-7	NA	CASSVGGGNDEQYF	TGTGCCAGCAGCGTCGGAGGGGGAAACGACGAGCAGTACTTC
NA	TRBV4-3	TRBJ2-7	NA	CASSHRAAWEDNYEQYF	TGCGCCAGCAGCCACCGAGCGGCGTGGGAGGACAACTACGAGCAGTACTTC
NA	TRBV9	TRBJ2-1	TRBD2	CASSAGGAGNEQFF	TGTGCCAGCAGCGCCGGGGGGGCGGGAAATGAGCAGTTCTTC